This T cell receptor beta chain was identified during a study of OX40 agonist ivuxolimab in advanced cancers. Study-wide background: Those enrolled were about 80% male, with a mean age of about 66 years and ages from roughly 20 to 90. Eligibility rules accepted prior anti-PD-1, anti-PD-L1 or anti-CTLA-4 therapy, and over 30% had some.

General study findings and limits: Normalized T-cell clonal expansion was also low in some nonresponders. Some of the lowest clonal expansion was seen in partial responders at 0.1-3.0 mg/kg.

As regards this clone: Its target is unknown.

Clones were read by immunoSEQ multiplex PCR, and TCRdb kept only the in-frame ones, dropping some. Among about 79,000 clones listed, around 85% were seen once. This CDR3 spans 11 amino acids. Germline V lookup: CDR1 SGHDT, CDR2 YYEEEE. V lost 0 bases to trimming and J lost 7 bases, with 2 bases between them. The origin of this receptor is an adult with an advanced solid tumor such as melanoma, head and neck, liver or kidney cancer. This chain links TRBV5-6 with TRBJ2-1; no reliable D call. This sample comprised CD4+ or CD8+ T cells sorted from blood, obtained in a trial of the OX40 agonist ivuxolimab. Here the CDR3 DNA reads TGTGCCAGCAGCTTGGCGAATGAGCAGTTCTTC. Translating it yields CASSLANEQFF.